One sample yielded the 30 T cell receptor beta chains listed below, sequenced in a study of blood T cells in healthy people across ages. Primed by a sample-barcoded 5' primer and a J-beta primer mix, a second PCR proceeded for roughly 7 to 11 cycles. TCRdb re-derived calls from the 5' RACE reads in MiXCR, one entry per CDR3 protein. The data contain roughly 1,700,000 distinct CDR3 sequences, over 25% of them singletons. Sequencing was performed on blood. These receptors came from a woman aged 25 to 39 in good health.

This clonotype was detected ten times or more. V gene TRBV20-1 combines with J gene TRBJ2-5; D might be TRBD2 (5 bases). CDR1 DFQATT and CDR2 SNEGSKA come from the germline V gene (reference sequence). V was clipped by 3 bases and J by 1 base, with 9 bases between them. The CDR3 is made up of 13 amino acids. The CDR3: CSASQDFQETQYF. The CDR3 DNA sequence: TGCAGTGCTAGCCAGGACTTCCAAGAGACCCAGTACTTC.

This clonotype has a handful of counts. The chain uses TRBV2 and TRBJ2-3; unclear D gene. The CDR3 totals 15 residues. The V gene's germline CDR1 is SNHLY and CDR2 FYNNEI. V shed 4 bases and J shed 0 bases, with 11 bases lying between them. The CDR3 sequence: CASSGDLRSTDTQYF. The CDR3 DNA is TGTGCCAGCAGTGGGGATCTACGTAGCACAGATACGCAGTATTTT.

Concerning this clonotype: A read error may explain this, as a much larger clone is one base away. The genes are TRBV18 and TRBJ2-7, with 8 bases aligning to TRBD1. V trimming: 3 bases; J trimming: 1 base; junction bases outside the gene matches: 2. The CDR3 length is 14 residues. The germline V gene has CDR1 KGHSH and CDR2 LQKENI. CDR3 coding DNA: TGTGCCAGCTCACCGGACAGGGAGTCCTACGAGCAGTACTTC. Protein: CASSPDRESYEQYF.

The sample holds a few counts of this clonotype. The chain recombines TRBV4-3 with TRBJ2-1; TRBD2 matches 9 bases. Germline V gene lookup returns CDR1 LGHNA and CDR2 YSLEER. V gave up 1 base and J gave up 6 bases; unmatched junction bases: 4. This CDR3 is built from 15 residues. Here the CDR3 reads CASSQGLADVNEQFF. In DNA, the CDR3 is TGCGCCAGCAGCCAAGGACTAGCGGATGTCAATGAGCAGTTCTTC.

Turning to this clonotype: No conserved phenylalanine or tryptophan is present at the end of the CDR3, so a read error is the likely explanation. This chain uses TRBV12-3 or TRBV12-4 with TRBJ2-3; D unclear. The V and J ends lost 6 bases and 5 bases respectively, with 6 bases between them. CDR3 size: 11 residues. The DNA for the CDR3 is TGTGCCAGCAGGATACGAGATACGCAGTATTCT. It codes for CASRIRDTQYS.

The V gene is TRBV20-1, the J gene TRBJ1-5, with no clear D. V was shortened by 3 bases and J by 5 bases, with 11 bases between the two germline ends. CDR1 is DFQATT, CDR2 SNEGSKA, per germline (reference sequence). The CDR3 sequence is 13 residues long. The CDR3 nucleotides read TGCAGTGCTAGGAAGGGTGGAGATCAGCCCCAGCATTTT. Translating it yields CSARKGGDQPQHF.

The rearrangement uses TRBV10-3 and TRBJ2-5, with D possibly being TRBD1 or TRBD2 (5 bases each). Trimming removed 0 bases from V and 4 bases from J, with 9 bases in between. Germline values: CDR1 ENHRY, CDR2 SYGVKD. The CDR3 is made up of 14 amino acids. The CDR3 sequence is CAISESSGGETQYF. For the CDR3, the DNA is TGTGCCATCAGTGAGTCTAGTGGGGGAGAGACCCAGTACTTC.

This clonotype was counted at least ten times. The chain recombines TRBV15 with TRBJ2-5, with D unclear. This CDR3 is built from 16 residues. Trimming pared 0 bases from V and 0 bases from J, leaving 11 bases between. CDR1 and CDR2 (germline): LNHNV, YYDKDF (reference sequence). The CDR3: CATSRDLYGNQETQYF. CDR3 DNA: TGTGCCACCAGCAGAGATCTTTACGGCAACCAAGAGACCCAGTACTTC.

Worth noting for this clonotype: Since a much larger clone is just one base distant, this may be a read error. The V call is TRBV29-1, the J call TRBJ2-5; D might be TRBD2 (6 bases). The better agreement between TRBJ2-1 and the DNA end casts doubt on the J call. Germline V gives CDR1 SQVTM, CDR2 ANQGSEA. The CDR3 has 13 amino acids. CDR3 DNA: TGCAGCGCTGAAATCGGGAGACAAGAGACCCAGTTCTTC. Translated, it gives CSAEIGRQETQFF.

The rearrangement links TRBV11-2 to TRBJ2-3; 8 bases agree with TRBD2. V was pared by 2 bases and J by 2 bases, with 6 bases of the junction left unmatched. The CDR3 is 16 residues long. The germline V gene encodes CDR1 SGHAT and CDR2 FQNNGV. CDR3 DNA: TGTGCCAGCAGCTTACACCCAGCGGGAGACACAGATACGCAGTATTTT. Translated: CASSLHPAGDTDTQYF. The full variable domain, its missing parts supplied by reference TRBV11-2 and TRBJ2-3, is EAGVAQSPRYKIIEKRQSVAFWCNPISGHATLYWYQQILGQGPKLLIQFQNNGVVDDSQLPKDRFSAERLKGVDSTLKIQPAKLEDSAVYLCASSLHPAGDTDTQYFGPGTRLTVL.

The chain has TRBV12-3 or TRBV12-4 and TRBJ2-1; no definite D call. The CDR3 length is 14 residues. V was pared by 3 bases and J by 3 bases, with 9 bases between. The CDR3 DNA reads as TGTGCCAGCAGTTTGAATACCGGCTACAATGAGCAGTTCTTC. It codes for CASSLNTGYNEQFF.

This clonotype was counted at least ten times. V and J are TRBV7-6 and TRBJ2-3, with D tentatively TRBD2 (7 bases). The ends were cut back, 6 bases at V and 7 bases at J, with 17 bases in the middle. CDR3 length: 14 amino acids. The germline V gene encodes CDR1 SGHVS and CDR2 FNYEAQ. The CDR3 DNA sequence: TGTGCCAGCAGGAGGGGGGGAGATGCAAATACGCAGTATTTT. It yields the protein CASRRGGDANTQYF.

This sequence joins TRBV6-6 and TRBJ1-2; the D gene is possibly TRBD1 (6 bases). This CDR3 is built from 16 residues. In germline, CDR1 is MNHNY, CDR2 SVGAGI (reference sequence). Trimming removed 5 bases at V and 5 bases at J, with 21 bases between. For the CDR3, the DNA is TGTGCCAGCAGTCCCGGACAGCCAGGAGGGAAGTATGGCTACACCTTC. The encoded protein is CASSPGQPGGKYGYTF.

The chain uses TRBV5-1 and TRBJ2-5; TRBD1 matches at 7 bases. Germline-derived CDR1 and CDR2 are SGHRS and YFSETQ. V lost 3 bases to trimming and J lost 5 bases; unmatched junction nucleotides: 10. The CDR3 is 15 amino acids. Written as DNA, the CDR3 is TGCGCCAGCAGCTACTCAGGACAGGTTGAGGAGACCCAGTACTTC. It is translated as CASSYSGQVEETQYF.

The J gene is TRBJ2-7, the V gene TRBV5-1, with 10 bases that match TRBD2. The V gene's germline CDR1 is SGHRS and CDR2 YFSETQ. V dropped 4 bases and J dropped 3; count of bases not matched to a gene: 10. The CDR3 totals 16 residues. Written as DNA, the CDR3 is TGCGCCAGCAGCAGGGGCTGGGGGACTAGCGACTACGAGCAGTACTTC. This gives the protein CASSRGWGTSDYEQYF. The full variable domain, in which reference TRBV5-1 and TRBJ2-7 provide the parts outside the CDR3, is KAGVTQTPRYLIKTRGQQVTLSCSPISGHRSVSWYQQTPGQGLQFLFEYFSETQRNKGNFPGRFSGRQFSNSRSEMNVSTLELGDSALYLCASSRGWGTSDYEQYFGPGTRLTVT.

In this sample, this clonotype turned up a few times. The chain joins TRBV20-1 to TRBJ2-5; D might be TRBD1 or TRBD2, each matching 5 bases. This CDR3 is 14 amino acids long. With 3 bases removed from V and 4 bases from J, the gap between germline ends came to 15 bases. Germline lookup yields CDR1 DFQATT and CDR2 SNEGSKA (reference sequence). In DNA form, the CDR3 reads TGCAGTGCTAGTAAGGTGTCTGGGGGAGAGACCCAGTACTTC. It is translated as CSASKVSGGETQYF.

This chain links TRBV5-1 with TRBJ2-1; D is perhaps TRBD1 (5 bases). From germline, CDR1 is SGHRS and CDR2 YFSETQ. This CDR3 has 17 residues. The V end lost 0 bases, the J end lost 0 bases, and 13 bases lay between the germline ends. Here the CDR3 reads CASSLAGGQTSYNEQFF. The CDR3 DNA sequence: TGCGCCAGCAGCTTGGCCGGTGGACAAACCTCCTACAATGAGCAGTTCTTC.

CDR3 nucleotides: TGCGCCAGCAGCTCCGGGAAGTGGGCTAGCGGGAGGCCTGAGCAGTTCTTC. Translated, it gives CASSSGKWASGRPEQFF. The V call is TRBV5-1, the J call TRBJ2-1; 11 nucleotides match TRBD2. This CDR3 is built from 17 residues. With 3 bases clipped from V and 9 bases from J, the junction kept 14 bases outside the gene matches. CDR1 and CDR2 from the germline V gene are SGHRS and YFSETQ.

This rearrangement joins TRBV20-1 to TRBJ2-1; TRBD2 matches 7 bases. The J call is doubtful: the DNA matches TRBJ2-7 better. This CDR3 is 16 amino acids long. Germline CDR1 DFQATT, CDR2 SNEGSKA (reference sequence). CDR3: CSARTSGGSSYNEQYF. DNA of the CDR3: TGCAGTGCTAGAACCAGTGGCGGGAGCTCCTACAATGAGCAGTACTTC.

The sample holds a few counts of this clonotype. J is TRBJ2-3 and V is TRBV12-3 or TRBV12-4, with no clear D. CDR3 length: 15 residues. Trimming left V 5 bases short and J 3 bases short, with 15 bases between. The CDR3 loop is CASSPRLNETDTQYF. CDR3 DNA sequence: TGTGCCAGCAGTCCCCGTCTCAACGAAACAGATACGCAGTATTTT.

This clonotype was counted only a few times. Germline and junction disagree at one end, which may indicate a read error. This chain links TRBV3-1 with TRBJ2-1; D gene unclear. Germline V CDR1 and CDR2: LGHDT, YNNKEL (reference sequence). The CDR3 contains 17 residues. The CDR3: CACSQRSGGISYNEQFF. In DNA, the CDR3 is TGTGCCTGCAGCCAAAGGTCTGGCGGAATCTCCTACAATGAGCAGTTCTTC.

This rearrangement joins TRBV6-5 to TRBJ1-2; perhaps TRBD1 as D (6 bases). The V end lost 0 bases, the J end lost 0 bases, and 17 bases lay between the germline ends. The CDR3 is 18 residues long. The V gene's germline CDR1 is MNHEY and CDR2 SVGAGI. As DNA, the CDR3 is TGTGCCAGCAGTTACTCGCCGATGGGGGCGATAACTAACTATGGCTACACCTTC. It yields the protein CASSYSPMGAITNYGYTF.

This clonotype showed up just a few times. The gene calls are TRBV6-2 or TRBV6-3 and TRBJ2-1; possible D gene TRBD2, 5 bases. CDR1 is MNHEY and CDR2 is SVGEGT in the germline V gene. The CDR3 consists of 12 residues. V lost 6 bases and J lost 10, with 13 bases in between. Here the CDR3 reads CASRPRRGEQFF. As DNA, the CDR3 is TGTGCCAGCAGGCCGAGAAGAGGGGAGCAGTTCTTC.

V is TRBV20-1 and J is TRBJ1-4; a possible D gene is TRBD1 (5 bases). The germline CDR1 and CDR2 sequences are DFQATT and SNEGSKA (reference sequence). V gave up 3 bases and J gave up 8 bases, with 16 bases separating them. CDR3 length: 14 residues. CDR3 in amino acids: CSARENQRGEKLFF. In DNA form, the CDR3 reads TGCAGTGCTAGGGAAAACCAGCGGGGGGAAAAACTGTTTTTT.

This clonotype was seen a few times. The genes are TRBV5-1 and TRBJ2-5; a possible D gene is TRBD1 (6 bases). Between the trimmed V and J ends, which lost 2 bases and 5 bases, there was a span of 10 bases. Germline V gene data show CDR1 as SGHRS and CDR2 as YFSETQ. The CDR3 totals 13 residues. The CDR3 DNA follows: TGCGCCAGCAGCTTACAGGGACCGGAGACCCAGTACTTC. This sequence encodes CASSLQGPETQYF. Together with reference TRBV5-1 and TRBJ2-5, the CDR3 gives the full variable domain: KAGVTQTPRYLIKTRGQQVTLSCSPISGHRSVSWYQQTPGQGLQFLFEYFSETQRNKGNFPGRFSGRQFSNSRSEMNVSTLELGDSALYLCASSLQGPETQYFGPGTRLLVL.

J is TRBJ1-5 and V is TRBV20-1, with a weak D call TRBD1 (5 bases). Germline assignment: CDR1 DFQATT and CDR2 SNEGSKA (reference sequence). V shed 1 base and J shed 4 bases, with 11 bases lying between them. CDR3 size: 14 residues. This CDR3 is CSARGDGRNQPQHF. CDR3 DNA sequence: TGCAGTGCTAGAGGGGACGGCAGGAATCAGCCCCAGCATTTT.

The V gene is TRBV20-1, the J gene TRBJ2-1; possibly TRBD2 for D (7 bases). The CDR3 contains 15 residues. CDR1 and CDR2 from the germline V gene are DFQATT and SNEGSKA (reference sequence). The germline V and J ends were trimmed by 2 bases and 4 bases, with 15 bases remaining between them. The CDR3 bases are TGCAGTGCTAGATATCGGAGGGGGGGATACAATGAGCAGTTCTTC. Amino acids: CSARYRRGGYNEQFF.

This chain links TRBV5-1 with TRBJ2-1; 8 nucleotides match TRBD1. From germline, CDR1 is SGHRS and CDR2 YFSETQ. The CDR3 consists of 19 residues. Trimming cost V 2 bases and J 1 base; bases outside gene matches: 14. This CDR3 reads CASSLLTDRGARSYNEQFF. CDR3 DNA sequence: TGCGCCAGCAGCTTATTGACCGACAGGGGAGCCAGGTCCTACAATGAGCAGTTCTTC.

This clonotype showed up many times. J is TRBJ2-7 and V is TRBV29-1, with TRBD1 identical over 7 bases. Germline values: CDR1 SQVTM, CDR2 ANQGSEA. The CDR3 covers 12 residues. V trimming: 5 bases; J trimming: 3 bases; junction bases outside the gene matches: 4. CDR3 DNA sequence: TGCAGCGTTTGGGACAGCCACTACGAGCAGTACTTC. Protein: CSVWDSHYEQYF.

This clonotype was detected only once. The chain couples TRBV4-2 to TRBJ1-2, with D hard to call. Trimming stripped 1 base from V and 4 bases from J, with 7 bases between. CDR3 length equals 13 residues. From germline, CDR1 is LGHNA and CDR2 YNFKEQ. The CDR3 bases are TGTGCCAGCAGCCAAGTGGGAGTCTATGGCTACACCTTC. It is translated as CASSQVGVYGYTF.